This T cell receptor beta chain was identified during a study of Tregs in tolerant kidney transplant recipients. Overall study: Sorting used antibodies to exclude donor cells.

The study, taken as a whole, reports: Findings come from small patient numbers and require larger validation. This study did not directly address biological reproducibility.

The CDR3 covers 14 residues. V lost 6 bases to trimming and J lost 0 bases; unmatched junction nucleotides: 3. Germline assignment: CDR1 MNHEY and CDR2 SMNVEV (reference sequence). Details on this clone: Its antigen is currently unknown.

Repertoires were generated with immunoSEQ multiplex PCR, while TCRdb's copy carries only in-frame clones and drops some. The repertoire has about 44,000 clones, just under 97% of them found once; the top ten carry 0.37%. V is TRBV27 and J is TRBJ1-1; 8 bases map to TRBD1. This TCR was recovered from a human donor in good health. The specimen was Tregs from blood cultured with allogeneic cells. CDR3: CASSDRGMNTEAFF. DNA for the CDR3: TGTGCCAGCAGCGACAGGGGTATGAACACTGAAGCTTTCTTT.